Listed below are T cell receptor beta chains from one sample, sequenced in a study of T-cell memory formation after mild COVID-19. Using its own MiXCR run on the 5' RACE reads, TCRdb lists one record per CDR3 protein. The repertoire holds some 450,000 distinct CDR3 sequences, with about a sixth as singletons. The specimen sequenced was PBMCs or a T cell subset sorted from them (not recorded which). The receptors originated from a young man who had mild COVID-19 (a few samples of this study predate the infection). Cell type and time point are not known. The CDR3 runs from the conserved cysteine through the conserved F or W. D genes are given only for firm matches. Rows give clone size only sometimes, using once, few, many, or a class for an expanded clone.

v_gene,d_gene,abundance,j_gene,CDR3aa,CDR3nt
TRBV4-1,NA,NA,TRBJ1-1,CASSHQAGGTEAFF,TGCGCCAGCAGCCACCAAGCTGGGGGGACTGAAGCTTTCTTT
TRBV20-1,TRBD1,few,TRBJ1-4,CSARDSGGREKLFF,TGCAGTGCTCGAGACTCAGGGGGGCGGGAAAAACTGTTTTTT
TRBV4-3,NA,few,TRBJ2-1,CASSQEWAGVYNEQFF,TGCGCCAGCAGCCAAGAGTGGGCAGGAGTTTACAATGAGCAGTTCTTC
TRBV5-1,TRBD1,NA,TRBJ2-7,CASSFQDRIEQYF,TGCGCCAGCAGCTTCCAGGACAGGATAGAGCAGTACTTC
TRBV4-3,NA,few,TRBJ1-2,CASSPENIRYYGYTF,TGCGCCAGCAGCCCTGAAAACATCAGATACTATGGCTACACCTTC
TRBV7-2,NA,few,TRBJ1-1,CASRAGTGTEAFF,TGTGCCAGCAGAGCAGGGACGGGCACTGAAGCTTTCTTT
TRBV7-9,TRBD2,many,TRBJ2-3,CASSLARLAGDPTDTQYF,TGTGCCAGCAGCTTAGCAAGACTAGCGGGAGACCCCACAGATACGCAGTATTTT
TRBV27,NA,few,TRBJ1-4,CASSSRGFANEKLFF,TGTGCCAGCAGTTCTAGGGGTTTTGCTAATGAAAAACTGTTTTTT
TRBV9,NA,NA,TRBJ1-5,CASSVGWGHLEPQHF,TGTGCCAGCAGCGTAGGGTGGGGGCACCTGGAGCCCCAGCATTTT
TRBV4-3,NA,few,TRBJ2-2,CASSQSGTIGELFF,TGCGCCAGCAGCCAAAGTGGGACGATCGGGGAGCTGTTTTTT
TRBV5-1,NA,few,TRBJ1-1,CASSPRVGAEAFF,TGCGCCAGCAGCCCAAGGGTAGGGGCTGAAGCTTTCTTT
TRBV3-1,TRBD1,NA,TRBJ1-2,CASSQIGGTGHGYTF,TGTGCCAGCAGTCAGATAGGCGGGACAGGTCATGGCTACACCTTC
TRBV5-1,TRBD1,NA,TRBJ2-5,CASSNGDSQETQYF,TGCGCCAGCAGCAACGGGGACAGCCAAGAGACCCAGTACTTC
TRBV19,TRBD1,NA,TRBJ1-1,CASSIGAPDRGTEAFF,TGTGCCAGTAGTATTGGAGCACCAGACAGGGGAACTGAAGCTTTCTTT
TRBV7-9,NA,few,TRBJ1-1,CASRSTGMDTEAFF,TGTGCCAGCAGGTCAACAGGTATGGACACTGAAGCTTTCTTT
TRBV5-1,NA,NA,TRBJ2-5,CASRRGPTGETQYF,TGCGCCAGTAGAAGGGGACCAACCGGAGAGACCCAGTACTTC
TRBV7-2,NA,few,TRBJ2-2,CASRLLSGGAEELFF,TGTGCCAGCAGACTTCTTAGTGGGGGGGCCGAGGAGCTGTTTTTT
TRBV28,NA,NA,TRBJ1-6,CASSPHPTGSSPLHF,TGTGCCAGCAGCCCGCACCCCACAGGTAGCTCACCCCTCCACTTT
TRBV20-1,TRBD2,NA,TRBJ2-5,CSASGASGSLGTQYF,TGCAGTGCCAGCGGGGCTAGCGGATCTTTAGGGACCCAGTACTTC
TRBV7-3,TRBD1,few,TRBJ2-7,CASSLAGGAPSYEQYF,TGTGCCAGCAGCTTAGCAGGGGGCGCCCCTTCCTACGAGCAGTACTTC
TRBV12-5,NA,few,TRBJ2-3,CASGLYVGVTDTQYF,TGTGCTAGTGGTTTGTATGTAGGGGTGACAGATACGCAGTATTTT
TRBV2,NA,NA,TRBJ2-1,CASRVLGFNNEQFF,TGTGCCAGCAGAGTCCTCGGGTTCAACAATGAGCAGTTCTTC
TRBV12-3/TRBV12-4,TRBD1,NA,TRBJ1-2,CASSLEGAWNGYTF,TGTGCCAGCAGTTTAGAGGGGGCCTGGAATGGCTACACCTTC